This TCR beta chain comes out of a study of neoadjuvant anti-PD-1 for oral cavity cancer. Study-wide context: Non-progressing patients received a fourth nivolumab dose near day 43, then surgery on days 50-56.

This clone was picked up a small number of times. Time point denoted: after neoadjuvant nivolumab, at surgical resection. No culture or expansion preceded analysis of these blood cells. Most PBMC samples had 480 ng input DNA in six replicates. Assay used: immunoSEQ multiplex PCR; TCRdb lists only in-frame clones, some missing. The sample carries thousands of clones, 70% recorded once. Trimming cost V 4 bases and J 9 bases, with 16 bases left between them. The CDR3 has 14 amino acids. Per the germline V gene, CDR1 is MGHRA and CDR2 is YSYEKL. Source: PBMCs, taken after nivolumab (anti-PD-1) treatment. The sequence was collected from a person between 35 and 79 years old with oral cavity squamous cell carcinoma. The V call is TRBV4-1, the J call TRBJ2-1; D call uncertain. The CDR3 loop is CASSPQVGWGEQFF. The CDR3 bases are TGCGCCAGCAGCCCCCAGGTGGGGTGGGGTGAGCAGTTCTTC.